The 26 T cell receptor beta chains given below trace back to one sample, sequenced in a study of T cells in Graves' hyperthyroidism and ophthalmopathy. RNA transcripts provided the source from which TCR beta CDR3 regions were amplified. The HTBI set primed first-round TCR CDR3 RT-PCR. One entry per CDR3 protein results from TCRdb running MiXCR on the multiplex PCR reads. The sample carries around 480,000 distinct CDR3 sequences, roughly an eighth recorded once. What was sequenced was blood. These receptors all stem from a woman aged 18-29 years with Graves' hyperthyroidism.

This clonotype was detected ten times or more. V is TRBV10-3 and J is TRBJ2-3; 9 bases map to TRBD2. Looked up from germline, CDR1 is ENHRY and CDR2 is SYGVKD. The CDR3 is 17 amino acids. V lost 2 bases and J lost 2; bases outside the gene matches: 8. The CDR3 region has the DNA TGTGCCATCAGTGAGAGGGTAGCGGGAGTGAACACAGATACGCAGTATTTT. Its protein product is CAISERVAGVNTDTQYF.

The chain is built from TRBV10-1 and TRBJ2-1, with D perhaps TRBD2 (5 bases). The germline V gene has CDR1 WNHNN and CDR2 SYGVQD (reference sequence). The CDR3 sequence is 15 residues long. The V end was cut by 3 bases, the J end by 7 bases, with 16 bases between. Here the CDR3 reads CASSDTGKTSNEQFF. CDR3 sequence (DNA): TGCGCCAGCAGTGACACGGGAAAAACTTCAAATGAGCAGTTCTTC.

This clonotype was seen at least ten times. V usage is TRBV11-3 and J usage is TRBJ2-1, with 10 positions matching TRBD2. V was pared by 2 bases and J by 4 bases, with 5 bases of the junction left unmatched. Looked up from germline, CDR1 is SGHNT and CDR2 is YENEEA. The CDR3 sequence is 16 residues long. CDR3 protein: CASSLRVAGGYNEQFF. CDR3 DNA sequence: TGTGCCAGCAGCTTACGGGTAGCGGGAGGTTACAATGAGCAGTTCTTC. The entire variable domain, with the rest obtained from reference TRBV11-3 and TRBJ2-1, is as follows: EAGVVQSPRYKIIEKKQPVAFWCNPISGHNTLYWYLQNLGQGPELLIRYENEEAVDDSQLPKDRFSAERLKGVDSTLKIQPAELGDSAVYLCASSLRVAGGYNEQFFGPGTRLTVL.

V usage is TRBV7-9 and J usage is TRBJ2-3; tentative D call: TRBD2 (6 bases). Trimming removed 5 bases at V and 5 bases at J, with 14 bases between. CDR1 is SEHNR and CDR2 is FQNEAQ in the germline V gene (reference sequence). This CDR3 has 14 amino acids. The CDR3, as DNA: TGTGCCAGCAGCCCCTCTCCCGGGGGAGATACGCAGTATTTT. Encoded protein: CASSPSPGGDTQYF. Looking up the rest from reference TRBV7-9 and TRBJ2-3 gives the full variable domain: DTGVSQNPRHKITKRGQNVTFRCDPISEHNRLYWYRQTLGQGPEFLTYFQNEAQLEKSRLLSDRFSAERPKGSFSTLEIQRTEQGDSAMYLCASSPSPGGDTQYFGPGTRLTVL.

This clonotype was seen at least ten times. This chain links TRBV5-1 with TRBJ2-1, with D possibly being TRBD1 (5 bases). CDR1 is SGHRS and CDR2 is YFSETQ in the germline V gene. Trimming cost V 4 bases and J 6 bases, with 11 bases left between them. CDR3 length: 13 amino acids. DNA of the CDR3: TGCGCCAGCAGCATCGGACAAAGCAATGAGCAGTTCTTC. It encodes CASSIGQSNEQFF.

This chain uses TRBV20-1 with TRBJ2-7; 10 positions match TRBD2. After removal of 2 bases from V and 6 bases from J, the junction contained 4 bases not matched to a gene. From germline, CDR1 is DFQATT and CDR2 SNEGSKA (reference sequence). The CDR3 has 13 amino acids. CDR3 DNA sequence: TGCAGTGCTAGACTAGCGGGAGCGGGCGAGCAGTACTTC. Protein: CSARLAGAGEQYF.

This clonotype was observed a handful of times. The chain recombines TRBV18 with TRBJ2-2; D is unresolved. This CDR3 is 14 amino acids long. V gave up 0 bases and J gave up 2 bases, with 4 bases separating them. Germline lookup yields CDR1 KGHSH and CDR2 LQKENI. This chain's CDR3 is CASSPPGNTGELFF. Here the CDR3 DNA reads TGTGCCAGCTCACCACCGGGAAACACCGGGGAGCTGTTTTTT. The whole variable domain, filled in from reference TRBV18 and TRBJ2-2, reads NAGVMQNPRHLVRRRGQEARLRCSPMKGHSHVYWYRQLPEEGLKFMVYLQKENIIDESGMPKERFSAEFPKEGPSILRIQQVVRGDSAAYFCASSPPGNTGELFFGEGSRLTVL.

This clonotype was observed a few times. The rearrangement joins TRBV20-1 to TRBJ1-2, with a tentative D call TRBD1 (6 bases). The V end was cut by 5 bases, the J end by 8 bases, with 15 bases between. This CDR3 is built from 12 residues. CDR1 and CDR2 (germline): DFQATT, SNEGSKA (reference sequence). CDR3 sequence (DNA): TGCAGTGCTTTCCACAGGGCGAGGGGCTACACCTTC. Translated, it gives CSAFHRARGYTF.

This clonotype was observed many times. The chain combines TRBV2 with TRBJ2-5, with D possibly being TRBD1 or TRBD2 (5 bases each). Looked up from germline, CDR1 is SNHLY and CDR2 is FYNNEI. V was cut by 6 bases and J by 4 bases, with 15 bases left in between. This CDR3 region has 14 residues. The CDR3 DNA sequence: TGTGCCAGCAGGTGGGACCAGCGGTTAGAGACCCAGTACTTC. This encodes CASRWDQRLETQYF.

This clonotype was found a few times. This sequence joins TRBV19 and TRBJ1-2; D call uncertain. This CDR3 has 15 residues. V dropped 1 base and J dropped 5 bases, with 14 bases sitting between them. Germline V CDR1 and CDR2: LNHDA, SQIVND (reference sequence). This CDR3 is CASSIVSGLGYGYTF. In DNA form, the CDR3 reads TGTGCCAGTAGTATAGTGTCGGGATTGGGGTATGGCTACACCTTC.

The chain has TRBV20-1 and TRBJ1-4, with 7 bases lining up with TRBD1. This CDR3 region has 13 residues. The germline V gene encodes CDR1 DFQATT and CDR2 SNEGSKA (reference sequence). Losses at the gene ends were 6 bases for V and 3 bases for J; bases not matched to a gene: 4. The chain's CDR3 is CSAQGQPNEKLFF. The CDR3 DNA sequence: TGCAGTGCCCAGGGACAGCCTAATGAAAAACTGTTTTTT.

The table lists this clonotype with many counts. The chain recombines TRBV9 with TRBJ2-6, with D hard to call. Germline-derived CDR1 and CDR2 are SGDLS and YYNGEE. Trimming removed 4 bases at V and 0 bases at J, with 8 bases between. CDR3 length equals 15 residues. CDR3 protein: CASSRVTSGANVLTF. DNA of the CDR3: TGTGCCAGCAGCAGAGTCACCTCTGGGGCCAACGTCCTGACTTTC.

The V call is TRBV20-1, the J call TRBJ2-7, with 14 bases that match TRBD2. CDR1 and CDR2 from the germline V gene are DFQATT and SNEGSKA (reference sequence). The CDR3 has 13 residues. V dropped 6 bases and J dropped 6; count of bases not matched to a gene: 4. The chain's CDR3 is CSAAGTSGSEQYF. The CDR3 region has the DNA TGCAGTGCGGCGGGGACTAGCGGGAGCGAGCAGTACTTC.

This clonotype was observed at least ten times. CDR3 bases: TGTGCCAGCAGCCAAGAGGGACAGGGGTTTGGGAATGAGCAGTTCTTC. The encoded protein is CASSQEGQGFGNEQFF. The gene calls are TRBV3-1 and TRBJ2-1; 10 bases agree with TRBD1. Germline values: CDR1 LGHDT, CDR2 YNNKEL (reference sequence). V shed 0 bases, J shed 7 bases, and the junction held 6 bases outside the gene matches. CDR3 length: 16 residues.

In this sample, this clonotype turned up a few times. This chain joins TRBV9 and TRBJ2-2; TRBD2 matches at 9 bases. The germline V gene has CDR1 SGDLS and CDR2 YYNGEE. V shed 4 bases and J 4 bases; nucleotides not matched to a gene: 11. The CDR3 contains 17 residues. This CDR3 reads CASSPHGQAGGTGELFF. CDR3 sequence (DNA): TGTGCCAGCAGCCCCCATGGTCAAGCGGGGGGCACCGGGGAGCTGTTTTTT.

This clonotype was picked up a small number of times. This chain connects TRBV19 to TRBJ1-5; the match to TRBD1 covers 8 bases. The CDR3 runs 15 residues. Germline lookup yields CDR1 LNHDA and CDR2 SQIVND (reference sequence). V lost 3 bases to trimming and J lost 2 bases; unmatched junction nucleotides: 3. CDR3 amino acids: CASSIGQGRNQPQHF. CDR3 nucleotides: TGTGCCAGTAGTATCGGACAGGGACGCAATCAGCCCCAGCATTTT.

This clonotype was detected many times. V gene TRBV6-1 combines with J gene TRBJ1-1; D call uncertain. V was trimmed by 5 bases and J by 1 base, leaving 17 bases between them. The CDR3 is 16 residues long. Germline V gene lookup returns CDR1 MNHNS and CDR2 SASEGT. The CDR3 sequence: CASSTPHRVTNTEAFF. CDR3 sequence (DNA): TGTGCCAGCAGTACCCCCCACCGGGTTACGAACACTGAAGCTTTCTTT.

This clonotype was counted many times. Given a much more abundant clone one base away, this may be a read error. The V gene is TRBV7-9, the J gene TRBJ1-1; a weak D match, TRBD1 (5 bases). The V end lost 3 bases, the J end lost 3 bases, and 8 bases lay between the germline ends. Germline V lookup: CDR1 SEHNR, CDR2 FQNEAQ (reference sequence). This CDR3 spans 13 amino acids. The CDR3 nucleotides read TGTGCCAGCAGCTTCGTCAGGGACACTGAAGCTTTCTTT. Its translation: CASSFVRDTEAFF.

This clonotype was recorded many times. CDR3 amino acids: CASTAPHRGIYEQYF. The CDR3 nucleotides read TGTGCCAGCACCGCTCCCCATCGGGGGATCTACGAGCAGTACTTC. The chain links TRBV28 to TRBJ2-7, with D perhaps TRBD2 (6 bases). Trimming left V 7 bases short and J 3 bases short, with 19 bases between. This CDR3 contains 15 residues. The germline CDR1 and CDR2 sequences are MDHEN and SYDVKM.

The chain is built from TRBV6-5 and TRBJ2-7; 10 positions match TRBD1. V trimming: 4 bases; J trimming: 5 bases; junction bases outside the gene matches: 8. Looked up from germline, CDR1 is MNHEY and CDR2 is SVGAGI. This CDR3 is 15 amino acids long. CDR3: CASSSGTGVEDEQYF. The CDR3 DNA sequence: TGTGCCAGCAGTTCCGGGACAGGGGTAGAAGACGAGCAGTACTTC.

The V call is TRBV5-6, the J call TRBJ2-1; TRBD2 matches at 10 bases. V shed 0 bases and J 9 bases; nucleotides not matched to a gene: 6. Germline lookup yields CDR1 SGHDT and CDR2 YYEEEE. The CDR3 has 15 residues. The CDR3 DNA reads TGTGCCAGCAGCTTGGTGGCTAGCGGGAGTCTTGAGCAGTTCTTC. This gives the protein CASSLVASGSLEQFF.

The CDR3 protein is CAWSLGQGIFSGANVLTF. Written as DNA, the CDR3 is TGTGCCTGGAGTTTGGGACAGGGGATCTTCTCTGGGGCCAACGTCCTGACTTTC. The chain uses TRBV30 and TRBJ2-6; 10 bases match TRBD1. Germline V gives CDR1 GTSNPN, CDR2 SVGIG (reference sequence). The CDR3 contains 18 residues. V was clipped by 2 bases and J by 0 bases; unmatched bases: 7.

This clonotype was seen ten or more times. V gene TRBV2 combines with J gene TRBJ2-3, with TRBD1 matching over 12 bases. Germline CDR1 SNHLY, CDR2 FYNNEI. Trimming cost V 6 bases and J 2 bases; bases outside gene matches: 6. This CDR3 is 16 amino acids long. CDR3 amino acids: CASSNGTGGLTDTQYF. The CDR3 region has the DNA TGTGCCAGCAGCAATGGGACAGGGGGCCTCACAGATACGCAGTATTTT.

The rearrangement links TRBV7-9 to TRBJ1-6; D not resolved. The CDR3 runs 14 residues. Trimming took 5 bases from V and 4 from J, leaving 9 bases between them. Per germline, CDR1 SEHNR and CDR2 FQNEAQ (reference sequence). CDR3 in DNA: TGTGCCAGCAGCACAGTTTCGTATAATTCACCCCTCCACTTT. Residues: CASSTVSYNSPLHF.

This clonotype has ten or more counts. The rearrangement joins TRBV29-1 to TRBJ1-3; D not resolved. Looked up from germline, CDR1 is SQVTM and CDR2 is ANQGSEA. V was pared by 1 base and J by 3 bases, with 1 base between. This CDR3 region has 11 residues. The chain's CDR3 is CSVEGGNTIYF. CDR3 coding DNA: TGCAGCGTTGAAGGTGGAAACACCATATATTTT.

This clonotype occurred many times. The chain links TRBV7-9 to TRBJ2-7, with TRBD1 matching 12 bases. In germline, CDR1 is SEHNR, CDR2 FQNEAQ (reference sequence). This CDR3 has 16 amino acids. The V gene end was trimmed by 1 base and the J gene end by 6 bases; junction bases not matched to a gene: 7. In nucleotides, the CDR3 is TGTGCCAGCAGCTTAGGGGAGGGACAGGGGGCTTTCGAGCAGTACGTC. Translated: CASSLGEGQGAFEQYV.